One TCR beta chain is described in this entry. Extraction of total RNA produced a minimum of 5 micrograms from each sample. With a J-beta primer mix and a sample-barcoded 5' primer, a second PCR ran roughly 6 to 12 cycles. Every sample produced at least 2.5 million CDR3-containing paired-end reads. One entry per CDR3 protein results from TCRdb running MiXCR on the 5' RACE reads. The table lists about 640,000 distinct CDR3 sequences, approximately 50% of them singletons. This sample stems from a study of blood T cells in healthy people across ages. Germline CDR1 SGHRS, CDR2 YFSETQ. Trimming cost V 7 bases and J 4 bases, with 16 bases left between them. The CDR3 totals 14 residues.

This chain joins TRBV5-1 and TRBJ2-3; tentatively, D is TRBD2 (6 bases). The sample consisted of blood. This sequence originates from a man aged 60 to 75 in good health. The CDR3 region has the DNA TGCGCCAGCGCCTCGCGAGGGGAGGCAGATACGCAGTATTTT. Its protein is CASASRGEADTQYF.